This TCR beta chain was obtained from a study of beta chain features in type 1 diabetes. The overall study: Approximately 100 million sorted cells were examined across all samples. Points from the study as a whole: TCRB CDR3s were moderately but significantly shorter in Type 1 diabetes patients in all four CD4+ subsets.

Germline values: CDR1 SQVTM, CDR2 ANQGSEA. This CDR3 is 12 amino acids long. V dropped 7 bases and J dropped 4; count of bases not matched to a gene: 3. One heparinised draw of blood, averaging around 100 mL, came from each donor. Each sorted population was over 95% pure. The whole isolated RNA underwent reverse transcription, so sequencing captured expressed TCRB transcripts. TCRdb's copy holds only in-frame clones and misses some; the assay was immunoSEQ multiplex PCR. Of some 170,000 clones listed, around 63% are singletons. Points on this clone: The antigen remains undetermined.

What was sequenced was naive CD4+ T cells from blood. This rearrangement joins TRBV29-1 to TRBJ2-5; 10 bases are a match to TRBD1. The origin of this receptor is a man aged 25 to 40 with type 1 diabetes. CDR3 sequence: CSGGQGRETQYF. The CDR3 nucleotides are TGCAGCGGGGGACAGGGGAGAGAGACCCAGTACTTC.